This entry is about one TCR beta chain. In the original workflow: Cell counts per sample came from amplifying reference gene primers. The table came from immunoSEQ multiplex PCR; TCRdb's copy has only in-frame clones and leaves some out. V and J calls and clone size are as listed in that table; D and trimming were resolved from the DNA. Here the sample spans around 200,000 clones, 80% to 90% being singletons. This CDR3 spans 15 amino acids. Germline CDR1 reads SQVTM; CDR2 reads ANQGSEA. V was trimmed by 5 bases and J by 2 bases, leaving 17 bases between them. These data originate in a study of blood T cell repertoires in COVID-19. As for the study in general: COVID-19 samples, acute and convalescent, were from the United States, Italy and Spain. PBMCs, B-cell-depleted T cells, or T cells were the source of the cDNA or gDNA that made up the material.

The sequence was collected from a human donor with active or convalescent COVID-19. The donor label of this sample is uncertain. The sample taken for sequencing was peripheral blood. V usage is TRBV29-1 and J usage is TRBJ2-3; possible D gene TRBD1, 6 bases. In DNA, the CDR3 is TGCAGCGTTCAAGGGACAAGGTCGTCCACAGATACGCAGTATTTT. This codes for CSVQGTRSSTDTQYF.